A selection of T cell receptor beta chains follows, all from one sample in a study of blood T cell repertoires in COVID-19. Method: immunoSEQ multiplex PCR; TCRdb's copy keeps in-frame clones and lacks some. The sample lists a few hundred thousand clones, roughly 84% occurring once. Sequenced material: PBMCs or T cells enriched from blood (not recorded which). The receptor set was obtained from a man younger than 40 in a cohort exposed to, infected with or recovered from COVID-19 (not recorded which). The CDR3 runs from the conserved cysteine through the conserved F or W. D genes are given only for firm matches. Size values are once, few and many counts, or a class for expanded clones, and some rows have none.

clone_size j_call d_call v_call cdr3_aa cdr3_nt
once TRBJ1-5 - TRBV6-6 CASSGGRSNQPQHF TGTGCCAGCAGTGGAGGGAGAAGCAATCAGCCCCAGCATTTT
- TRBJ2-3 TRBD2 TRBV28 CASSYSGETSDTQYF TGTGCCAGCAGTTATAGCGGGGAAACCTCAGATACGCAGTATTTT
- TRBJ2-5 - TRBV19 CASSILLGRGETQYF TGTGCCAGTAGTATCCTACTAGGGCGCGGAGAGACCCAGTACTTC
- TRBJ2-2 TRBD1 TRBV27 CASNAWGQGARTGELFF TGTGCCAGCAACGCTTGGGGACAGGGGGCCAGAACCGGGGAGCTGTTTTTT
- TRBJ1-3 - TRBV10-3 CAIRILGGSGNTIYF TGTGCCATCAGAATTCTCGGCGGCTCTGGAAACACCATATATTTT
- TRBJ2-1 - TRBV4-2 CASSQDKGGNNEQFF TGTGCCAGCAGCCAAGATAAGGGCGGGAACAATGAGCAGTTCTTC
- TRBJ2-5 - TRBV14 CASSQGLAAKETQYF TGTGCCAGCAGCCAAGGGCTGGCGGCAAAAGAGACCCAGTACTTC
few TRBJ2-7 TRBD1 TRBV6-1 CASSESAGGTGEQYF TGTGCCAGCAGTGAGTCGGCAGGGGGTACAGGCGAGCAGTACTTC
- TRBJ1-5 - TRBV6-2/TRBV6-3 CASSPGRRAVNQPQHF TGTGCCAGCAGTCCCGGGCGCAGGGCCGTCAATCAGCCCCAGCATTTT
- TRBJ2-1 - TRBV5-8 CASSPQLASSEQFF TGTGCCAGCAGCCCCCAACTAGCTTCTTCTGAGCAGTTCTTC